The 25 T cell receptor beta chains listed next were all sequenced from one sample in a study of T cells after yellow fever vaccination. TCRdb redid the calling of the 5' RACE reads with MiXCR, one entry per CDR3 protein. This sample has 360,000 or so distinct CDR3 sequences, with approximately 10% found just once. Sequenced here: PBMCs, sampled on the day of the first yellow fever vaccination. These receptors were taken from a young man who received the YFV17D yellow fever vaccine.

The sample holds many counts of this clonotype. J is TRBJ2-1 and V is TRBV5-1; 10 bases line up with TRBD1. The V gene's germline CDR1 is SGHRS and CDR2 YFSETQ. Germline trimming cut 0 bases from V and 4 bases from J; bases unmatched to any gene: 1. This CDR3 region has 15 residues. The CDR3 is CASSLGGQGYNEQFF. In DNA form, the CDR3 reads TGCGCCAGCAGCTTGGGGGGACAGGGGTACAATGAGCAGTTCTTC.

This clonotype was seen more than once but under ten times. The chain joins TRBV19 to TRBJ1-5, with 7 bases fitting TRBD1. The germline gives CDR1 LNHDA, CDR2 SQIVND (reference sequence). The CDR3 sequence is 13 residues long. The junction had 8 bases not matched to a gene; V was cut back by 7 bases and J by 8 bases. CDR3 nucleotide sequence: TGTGCCAGTACCTACGACAGGGCTAAGCCCCAGCATTTT. Its translation: CASTYDRAKPQHF.

CDR3 amino acids: CASIRTPANIQYF. Here the CDR3 DNA reads TGTGCCAGCATTAGGACCCCGGCGAACATTCAGTACTTC. The chain is built from TRBV2 and TRBJ2-4, with D hard to call. CDR1 and CDR2 (germline): SNHLY, FYNNEI. V lost 7 bases to trimming and J lost 7 bases, with 14 bases between them. The CDR3 covers 13 residues.

This clonotype was counted a few times. The chain recombines TRBV3-1 with TRBJ2-2, with D hard to call. The CDR3 is 13 residues long. In germline, CDR1 is LGHDT, CDR2 YNNKEL (reference sequence). V lost 5 bases, J lost 4 bases, and 8 bases lay in between. The CDR3 nucleotides are TGTGCCAGCAGCGCCCGGGCCACCGGGGAGCTGTTTTTT. This gives the protein CASSARATGELFF.

The chain employs TRBV12-3 or TRBV12-4 and TRBJ1-1; possible D gene TRBD1, 6 bases. Deletions cut 6 bases from V and 8 bases from J, with 13 bases between. The CDR3 consists of 12 residues. DNA for the CDR3: TGTGCCAGCAGCCGAGACAGGCACGAAGCTTTCTTT. It is translated as CASSRDRHEAFF.

In its sample, this clonotype was seen a few times. This rearrangement joins TRBV12-3 or TRBV12-4 to TRBJ2-6; D call uncertain. This CDR3 has 16 amino acids. The ends were cut back, 2 bases at V and 0 bases at J, with 8 bases in the middle. In DNA form, the CDR3 reads TGTGCCAGCAGTTTAATGGGCAGCTCTGGGGCCAACGTCCTGACTTTC. This sequence encodes CASSLMGSSGANVLTF.

This clonotype was seen more than once but under ten times. V is TRBV5-4 and J is TRBJ1-1; no definite D call. V lost 1 base and J 0 bases, leaving 10 bases between the germline ends. The V gene's germline CDR1 is SGHNT and CDR2 YYREEE (reference sequence). CDR3 size: 15 residues. This CDR3 reads CASSLPGSMNTEAFF. The CDR3 DNA follows: TGTGCCAGCAGCTTGCCGGGGTCCATGAACACTGAAGCTTTCTTT.

The chain combines TRBV7-2 with TRBJ2-4; D possibly corresponds to TRBD2 (7 bases). This CDR3 contains 16 residues. The germline CDR1 and CDR2 sequences are SGHTA and FQGNSA. The V and J ends lost 3 bases and 0 bases respectively, with 12 bases between them. The DNA for the CDR3 is TGTGCCAGCAGCTTCTTCGGGGGGCTAGCCAAAAACATTCAGTACTTC. The encoded protein is CASSFFGGLAKNIQYF.

The gene calls are TRBV5-6 and TRBJ1-2, with 7 bases lining up with TRBD1. V was clipped by 1 base and J by 7 bases; unmatched bases: 10. CDR1 is SGHDT, CDR2 YYEEEE, per germline. CDR3 length: 15 amino acids. The CDR3: CASSLRTGLVGGYTF. CDR3 DNA sequence: TGTGCCAGCAGCTTGAGGACAGGCTTGGTGGGTGGCTACACCTTC.

The CDR3 nucleotides are TGCGCCAGCAGCCAGAGACAGGGGGACGAGCAGTACGTC. It is translated as CASSQRQGDEQYV. The chain links TRBV4-1 to TRBJ2-7; TRBD1 aligns across 9 bases. Looked up from germline, CDR1 is MGHRA and CDR2 is YSYEKL. The CDR3 extends over 13 amino acids. Losses at the gene ends were 3 bases for V and 5 bases for J; bases not matched to a gene: 2.

Only one count was recorded for this clonotype. At one boundary the junction diverges from the germline segment, which might be a read error. The V call is TRBV19, the J call TRBJ2-4; a possible D gene is TRBD1 (6 bases). Germline V lookup: CDR1 LNHDA, CDR2 SQIVND (reference sequence). The CDR3 covers 17 residues. Written as DNA, the CDR3 is TGTGTCAGTAGTATAATGGGGACACGAGGGCCCAAAAACATTCAGTACTTC. This translates into CVSSIMGTRGPKNIQYF.

In the case of this clonotype: One end of the junction fails to match germline, which may point to a read error. The chain joins TRBV12-3 or TRBV12-4 to TRBJ2-7, with D uncertain. The CDR3 covers 12 residues. The DNA of the CDR3 is TGTGCCAGCAGTTTAGGTCAAACCTACGAGGACTTC. Translated, it gives CASSLGQTYEDF.

There are many counts of this clonotype. The rearrangement links TRBV6-1 to TRBJ1-4, with D perhaps matching TRBD1 (5 bases). From germline, CDR1 is MNHNS and CDR2 SASEGT. V dropped 6 bases and J dropped 0 bases, with 8 bases sitting between them. This CDR3 is 14 amino acids long. CDR3 DNA sequence: TGTGCCAGCAGAGACAGTGCAACTAATGAAAAACTGTTTTTT. Translation gives CASRDSATNEKLFF.

This clonotype has just a few counts. This rearrangement joins TRBV24-1 to TRBJ2-4; tentatively, D is TRBD1 (6 bases). The CDR3 has 15 residues. The germline gives CDR1 KGHDR, CDR2 SFDVKD. The V end was cut by 4 bases, the J end by 7 bases, with 16 bases between. Here the CDR3 reads CATSEAGQGSNIQYF. DNA of the CDR3: TGTGCCACCAGTGAGGCCGGGCAGGGGAGCAACATTCAGTACTTC.

The chain combines TRBV4-1 with TRBJ1-2, with D hard to call. The CDR3 is 13 residues long. Germline lookup yields CDR1 MGHRA and CDR2 YSYEKL. V dropped 4 bases and J dropped 0 bases, with 6 bases sitting between them. CDR3 DNA: TGCGCCAGCAGCCCCACGGCTAACTATGGCTACACCTTC. This translates into CASSPTANYGYTF.

This clonotype turned up a few times. This chain links TRBV7-9 with TRBJ1-2; no firm D call. In germline, CDR1 is SEHNR, CDR2 FQNEAQ (reference sequence). V lost 5 bases to trimming and J lost 8 bases, with 12 bases between them. This CDR3 contains 12 residues. This CDR3 is CASSMQTGGYTF. In DNA form, the CDR3 reads TGTGCCAGCAGCATGCAAACGGGCGGCTACACCTTC.

Notes on this clonotype: Relative to the germline gene, one junction end is altered; a read error may explain this. The CDR3 here is CASSLPGYGGHTF. The DNA for the CDR3 is TGTGCCAGCAGCTTGCCAGGATACGGTGGCCACACCTTC. J is TRBJ1-2 and V is TRBV5-6; D remains ambiguous. The CDR3 length is 13 residues. Germline V gene data show CDR1 as SGHDT and CDR2 as YYEEEE.

The chain couples TRBV27 to TRBJ2-1, with D perhaps TRBD2 (5 bases). V was cut by 0 bases and J by 3 bases, with 6 bases left in between. This CDR3 spans 14 amino acids. Per the germline V gene, CDR1 is MNHEY and CDR2 is SMNVEV (reference sequence). Here the CDR3 reads CASSLSTSYNEQFF. For the CDR3, the DNA is TGTGCCAGCAGTTTATCTACTAGCTACAATGAGCAGTTCTTC.

In its sample, this clonotype was seen many times. CDR3 DNA: TGCGCCAGTCAACCCCCGATCGGGTCGGCAGATACGCAGTATTTT. Its translation is CASQPPIGSADTQYF. The rearrangement links TRBV5-1 to TRBJ2-3, with D unclear. The CDR3 runs to 15 residues. V lost 8 bases to trimming and J lost 4 bases, with 20 bases between them. The germline CDR1 and CDR2 sequences are SGHRS and YFSETQ.

This clonotype was detected a few times. V and J are TRBV28 and TRBJ2-7; D is perhaps TRBD2 (5 bases). This CDR3 contains 16 residues. CDR1 MDHEN and CDR2 SYDVKM come from the germline V gene. Trimming took 5 bases from V and 0 from J, leaving 17 bases between them. The CDR3 coding sequence is TGTGCCAGCAGTGATTATGGGCGGAGGAGCTCCTACGAGCAGTACGTC. As protein: CASSDYGRRSSYEQYV.

The chain links TRBV20-1 to TRBJ1-5; D gene unclear. V shed 5 bases and J shed 0 bases, with 5 bases lying between them. This CDR3 has 12 amino acids. Per the germline V gene, CDR1 is DFQATT and CDR2 is SNEGSKA (reference sequence). The CDR3 loop is CSAVNSNQPQHF. In DNA form, the CDR3 reads TGCAGTGCTGTGAATAGCAATCAGCCCCAGCATTTT.

There are a few counts of this clonotype. The rearrangement links TRBV11-3 to TRBJ1-1, with a possible D match to TRBD1 (5 bases). From germline, CDR1 is SGHNT and CDR2 YENEEA. The CDR3 extends over 14 amino acids. Trimming took off 1 base at V and 7 bases at J, with 13 bases between the two ends. The CDR3 DNA is TGTGCCAGCAGCTTAGGGGGGGATATTGGTGAAGCTTTCTTT. This gives the protein CASSLGGDIGEAFF.

The V call is TRBV4-1, the J call TRBJ2-5; TRBD1 might be the D (6 bases). CDR3 length: 16 residues. V lost 1 base and J 4 bases, leaving 16 bases between the germline ends. Looked up from germline, CDR1 is MGHRA and CDR2 is YSYEKL. The CDR3 sequence: CASSQAAGVGRETQYF. The CDR3, as DNA: TGCGCCAGCAGCCAAGCTGCAGGGGTTGGGAGAGAGACCCAGTACTTC.

This clonotype was seen a handful of times. The rearrangement links TRBV20-1 to TRBJ2-7; a weak D match, TRBD1 (5 bases). The CDR3 is 12 residues long. V gave up 7 bases and J gave up 3 bases, with 13 bases separating them. From germline, CDR1 is DFQATT and CDR2 SNEGSKA (reference sequence). The CDR3 here is CSGTSLNYEQYF. CDR3 in DNA: TGCAGTGGGACATCCCTAAACTACGAGCAGTACTTC.

This clonotype was recorded a few times. This may stem from a read error, because a much larger clone lies one nucleotide away. This CDR3 is missing its conserved last phenylalanine or tryptophan, likely due to a read error. The CDR3 loop is CASSLMDRNQPQHL. The CDR3 DNA is TGTGCCAGCAGTTTAATGGATCGCAATCAGCCCCAGCATTTG. V is TRBV12-3 or TRBV12-4 and J is TRBJ1-5; no clear D gene. This CDR3 has 14 residues. Trimming took off 2 bases at V and 2 bases at J, with 7 bases between the two ends.